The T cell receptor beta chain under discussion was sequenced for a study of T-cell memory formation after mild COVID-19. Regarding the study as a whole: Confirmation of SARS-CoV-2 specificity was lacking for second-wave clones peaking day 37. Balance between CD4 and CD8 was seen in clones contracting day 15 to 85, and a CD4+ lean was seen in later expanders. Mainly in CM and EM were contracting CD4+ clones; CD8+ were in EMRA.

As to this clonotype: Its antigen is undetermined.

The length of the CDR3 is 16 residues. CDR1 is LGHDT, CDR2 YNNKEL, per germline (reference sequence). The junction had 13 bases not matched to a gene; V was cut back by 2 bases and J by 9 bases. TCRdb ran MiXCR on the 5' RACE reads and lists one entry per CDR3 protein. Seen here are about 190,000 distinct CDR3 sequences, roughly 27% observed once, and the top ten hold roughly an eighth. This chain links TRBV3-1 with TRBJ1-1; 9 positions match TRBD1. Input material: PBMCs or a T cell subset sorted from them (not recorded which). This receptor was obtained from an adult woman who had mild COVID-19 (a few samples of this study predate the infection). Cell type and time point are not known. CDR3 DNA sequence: TGTGCCAGCAGCCAATCGGAGGGGGGACAGGGTCGTAAAGCTTTCTTT. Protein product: CASSQSEGGQGRKAFF.